These 5 T cell receptor beta chains share one sample of origin, sequenced in a study of cytomegalovirus exposure and HLA in healthy donors. Vbeta (60) and Jbeta (13) primers were used in the PCR. Data came from immunoSEQ multiplex PCR; TCRdb stores just in-frame clones and leaves some out. The top ten clones hold around 3.5% of a sample with 100,000 or so clones, roughly three quarters of them seen once. Sequenced material: PBMCs. These receptors came from a man aged 30 to 45 in good health and CMV-seronegative.

This rearrangement joins TRBV4-3 to TRBJ1-6; D perhaps matches TRBD1 (6 bases). The length of the CDR3 is 17 residues. CDR1 and CDR2 (germline): LGHNA, YSLEER. V lost 4 bases to trimming and J lost 0 bases, with 13 bases between them. CDR3 residues: CASSPGASSSYNSPLHF. The DNA of the CDR3 is TGCGCCAGCAGCCCAGGGGCCAGTAGCTCCTATAATTCACCCCTCCACTTT.

This chain links TRBV7-3 with TRBJ2-7; 8 nucleotides match TRBD2. CDR3 length equals 14 residues. Losses at the gene ends were 5 bases for V and 7 bases for J; bases not matched to a gene: 10. From germline, CDR1 is SGHTA and CDR2 FQGTGA. The CDR3 here is CASSAAGTRSEQYF. CDR3 coding DNA: TGTGCCAGCAGCGCCGCCGGGACTAGAAGTGAGCAGTACTTC.

This clone has only a few counts. The chain recombines TRBV7-2 with TRBJ1-2, with D possibly being TRBD1 (5 bases). CDR3 length: 14 amino acids. Trimming took off 0 bases at V and 1 base at J, with 6 bases between the two ends. The germline V gene has CDR1 SGHTA and CDR2 FQGNSA. CDR3 amino acids: CASSLAGGNYGYTF. The CDR3 DNA sequence: TGTGCCAGCAGCTTAGCGGGGGGTAACTATGGCTACACCTTC.

The rearrangement joins TRBV9 to TRBJ1-4, with a tentative D call TRBD1 (6 bases). CDR1 is SGDLS, CDR2 YYNGEE, per germline. The CDR3 sequence is 15 residues long. Trimming pared 0 bases from V and 6 bases from J, leaving 12 bases between. For the CDR3, the DNA is TGTGCCAGCAGCGTAGCTGCCAGACAGGATGAAAAACTGTTTTTT. Its protein product is CASSVAARQDEKLFF.

The chain employs TRBV7-2 and TRBJ1-4; 7 bases match TRBD1. The CDR3 sequence is 14 residues long. CDR1 is SGHTA and CDR2 is FQGNSA in the germline V gene. The trim removed 5 bases at V and 6 bases at J, leaving 6 bases unmatched. CDR3 sequence reads: CASSRDSRHEKLFF. The CDR3 nucleotides are TGTGCCAGCAGCAGGGACAGCCGTCATGAAAAACTGTTTTTT. The whole variable domain, filled in from reference TRBV7-2 and TRBJ1-4, reads GAGVSQSPSNKVTEKGKDVELRCDPISGHTALYWYRQSLGQGLEFLIYFQGNSAPDKSGLPSDRFSAERTGGSVSTLTIQRTQQEDSAVYLCASSRDSRHEKLFFGSGTQLSVL.